The following is a T cell receptor (beta chain) sequence with its context. Its antigen is still unknown. The CDR3 has 13 amino acids. The V gene end was trimmed by 6 bases and the J gene end by 4 bases; junction bases not matched to a gene: 8. The germline CDR1 and CDR2 sequences are SQVTM and ANQGSEA. This specimen belongs to a study of CD8+ T cells in alopecia areata. Study at large: Treated individuals took tofacitinib by mouth, 5 to 10 mg twice daily. Tofacitinib exposure lasted 6 to 18 months, followed by 6 months off drug.

RNA extraction and reverse transcription yielded cDNA as sequencing template. Method: immunoSEQ multiplex PCR; TCRdb's copy keeps in-frame clones and lacks some. The sample has 150,000 to 200,000 clones; roughly 60% are singletons. The treatment: oral pan-JAK inhibitor, 5-10 mg twice daily. Separation by sorting yielded CD4+ and CD8+ T cells from PBMCs. Study-level results: Lesional tissue from the scalp (especially in alopecia totalis/universalis) showed higher clonality than normal scalp.

This clonotype was sampled from a human donor with alopecia areata. The chain links TRBV29-1 to TRBJ1-1; 7 bases are shared with TRBD1. The source was CD4+ T cells sorted from blood, collected at week 24, from a patient treated with tofacitinib. The CDR3 DNA is TGCAGCGTCTCAGGGGGTCGTGTCACTGAAGCTTTCTTT. It codes for CSVSGGRVTEAFF.